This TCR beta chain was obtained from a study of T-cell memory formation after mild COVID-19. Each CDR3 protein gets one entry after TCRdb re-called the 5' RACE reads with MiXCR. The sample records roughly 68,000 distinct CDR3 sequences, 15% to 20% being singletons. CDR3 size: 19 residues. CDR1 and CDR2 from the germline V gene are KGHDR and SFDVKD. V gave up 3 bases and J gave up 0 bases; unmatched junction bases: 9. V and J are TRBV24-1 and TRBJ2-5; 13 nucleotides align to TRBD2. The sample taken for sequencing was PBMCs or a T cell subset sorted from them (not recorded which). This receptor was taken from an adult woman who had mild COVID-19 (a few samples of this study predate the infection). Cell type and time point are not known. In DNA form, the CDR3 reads TGTGCCACCAGTGATCTAGGACTAGCGGGAGACCTGTACCAAGAGACCCAGTACTTC. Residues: CATSDLGLAGDLYQETQYF.